The clone carrying this TCR beta chain was seen at least ten times. The data originate from a study of CD8+CD57+ T cells in acquired aplastic anemia. The V and J ends lost 2 bases and 2 bases respectively, with 6 bases between them. CDR1 is SGHKS, CDR2 YYEKEE, per germline (reference sequence). CDR3 length equals 13 residues. Genomic DNA, the template, was used for profiling of the TCR beta VDJ and CDR3. MiXCR, run by TCRdb on the reads, gives a single entry per CDR3 protein. The table records some 190,000 distinct CDR3 sequences, around 45% of them present only once. The TCR sequence derives from a human donor in good health. The material sequenced was sorted CD4+, CD8+, or CD8+CD57+ T cells (not recorded which) from PBMCs. This chain links TRBV5-5 with TRBJ2-3; D unresolved. The CDR3 DNA reads as TGTGCCAGCAGCTTAGTCTTCACAGATACGCAGTATTTT. Its translation: CASSLVFTDTQYF.